The 10 T cell receptor beta chains in this list originate from one sample, sequenced in a study of long-term antiretroviral therapy in people with HIV. Runs used v3.0 of the immunoSEQ assay and were done at survey level. Profiling relied on immunoSEQ multiplex PCR, and the TCRdb table lists in-frame clones only, not all of them. The sample has 15,000 to 20,000 clones, about 74% seen once. Source: unsorted PBMCs, taken 0.5 years before starting antiretroviral therapy. The receptors derive from a man aged 18 to 29 with HIV.

The chain links TRBV9 to TRBJ2-3; no firm D call. This CDR3 has 16 residues. V lost 4 bases, J lost 2 bases, and 17 bases lay in between. CDR1 is SGDLS, CDR2 YYNGEE, per germline. The CDR3 nucleotides are TGTGCCAGCAGCTCCCCCCCGGAGCCGTACACAGATACGCAGTATTTT. It translates to CASSSPPEPYTDTQYF.

V is TRBV6-4 and J is TRBJ1-2, with D uncertain. Germline V gene sequence: CDR1 MRHNA, CDR2 SNTAGT. Trimming left V 6 bases short and J 8 bases short, with 16 bases between. CDR3 size: 13 residues. This chain's CDR3 is CASSPGPQDGYTF. The DNA for the CDR3 is TGTGCCAGCAGCCCCGGGCCCCAGGACGGCTACACCTTC.

J is TRBJ2-1 and V is TRBV27, with 7 bases identical to TRBD1. V dropped 8 bases and J dropped 7; count of bases not matched to a gene: 17. The CDR3 is made up of 16 amino acids. Per germline, CDR1 MNHEY and CDR2 SMNVEV (reference sequence). CDR3 bases: TGTGCCAGCGGGTACATCGGGACAGTTGGCGAAAATGAGCAGTTCTTC. It encodes CASGYIGTVGENEQFF.

The chain joins TRBV7-8 to TRBJ1-1; no definite D call. Per the germline V gene, CDR1 is SGHVS and CDR2 is FQNEAQ. The CDR3 has 14 residues. V gave up 6 bases and J gave up 5 bases, with 16 bases separating them. The CDR3 nucleotides are TGTGCCAGCAGACGCGACCCTAGGGAGACTGAAGCTTTCTTT. Its protein product is CASRRDPRETEAFF.

In its sample, this clone ranks as medium-sized. The J gene is TRBJ2-1, the V gene TRBV5-1; 10 bases map to TRBD2. The CDR3 has 15 residues. The germline V gene has CDR1 SGHRS and CDR2 YFSETQ. The junction had 3 bases not matched to a gene; V was cut back by 3 bases and J by 3 bases. CDR3 DNA sequence: TGCGCCAGCAGCTCTTCTAGCGGGAGCTACAATGAGCAGTTCTTC. This codes for CASSSSSGSYNEQFF.

This clone was counted a single time. The chain links TRBV5-4 to TRBJ2-6; 9 bases match TRBD2. Germline-derived CDR1 and CDR2 are SGHNT and YYREEE (reference sequence). This CDR3 region has 17 residues. The J segment lost 3 bases and the V segment lost 0 bases, leaving 4 bases of the junction unmatched. In DNA, the CDR3 is TGTGCCAGCAGCTTGGCGGGCGGGAGGGTTGGGGCCAACGTCCTGACTTTC. Residues: CASSLAGGRVGANVLTF.

The gene calls are TRBV13 and TRBJ1-1, with D uncertain. Germline assignment: CDR1 PRHDT and CDR2 FYEKMQ (reference sequence). The CDR3 consists of 15 residues. V lost 5 bases, J lost 3 bases, and 16 bases lay in between. The CDR3: CASSPLEGSHTEAFF. The CDR3 DNA reads as TGTGCCAGCAGCCCCCTGGAGGGATCGCACACTGAAGCTTTCTTT.

V and J are TRBV18 and TRBJ2-7; TRBD2 agrees at 15 bases. The CDR3 is 18 amino acids. Germline values: CDR1 KGHSH, CDR2 LQKENI. V was clipped by 4 bases and J by 3 bases; unmatched bases: 10. The CDR3 nucleotides are TGTGCCAGCTCACTGCCTTGGACTAGCGGGAGGGCCATCTACGAGCAGTACTTC. It is translated as CASSLPWTSGRAIYEQYF. Complete variable domain (other parts from reference TRBV18 and TRBJ2-7): NAGVMQNPRHLVRRRGQEARLRCSPMKGHSHVYWYRQLPEEGLKFMVYLQKENIIDESGMPKERFSAEFPKEGPSILRIQQVVRGDSAAYFCASSLPWTSGRAIYEQYFGPGTRLTVT.

DNA of the CDR3: TGTGCCAGCAGCCGACTCCCCTTGGATACGCAGTATTTT. Translated, it gives CASSRLPLDTQYF. The genes are TRBV7-2 and TRBJ2-3, with no clear D. The CDR3 loop spans 13 amino acids. CDR1 is SGHTA and CDR2 is FQGNSA in the germline V gene. V shed 5 bases and J shed 6 bases, with 12 bases lying between them.

This chain joins TRBV11-2 and TRBJ2-7, with D perhaps TRBD1 (6 bases). Trimming took off 1 base at V and 0 bases at J, with 10 bases between the two ends. This CDR3 region has 15 residues. Germline V lookup: CDR1 SGHAT, CDR2 FQNNGV. The CDR3 region is CASSLGWDNSYEQYF. The CDR3 DNA follows: TGTGCCAGCAGCTTAGGCTGGGACAACTCCTACGAGCAGTACTTC.